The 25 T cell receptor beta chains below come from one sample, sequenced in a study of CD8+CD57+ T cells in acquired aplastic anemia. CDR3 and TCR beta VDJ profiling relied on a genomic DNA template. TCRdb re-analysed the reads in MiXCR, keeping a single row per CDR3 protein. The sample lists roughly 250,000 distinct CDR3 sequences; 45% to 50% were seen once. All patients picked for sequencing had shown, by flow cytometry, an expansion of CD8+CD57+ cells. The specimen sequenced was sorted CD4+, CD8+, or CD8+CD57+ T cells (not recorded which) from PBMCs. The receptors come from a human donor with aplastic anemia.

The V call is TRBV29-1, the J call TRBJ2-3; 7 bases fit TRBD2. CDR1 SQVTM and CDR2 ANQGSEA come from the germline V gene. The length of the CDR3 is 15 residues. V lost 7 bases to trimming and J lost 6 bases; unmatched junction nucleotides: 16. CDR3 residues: CSATLGAGTTDTQYF. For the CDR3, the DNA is TGCAGCGCCACGCTGGGAGCGGGGACCACGGATACGCAGTATTTT.

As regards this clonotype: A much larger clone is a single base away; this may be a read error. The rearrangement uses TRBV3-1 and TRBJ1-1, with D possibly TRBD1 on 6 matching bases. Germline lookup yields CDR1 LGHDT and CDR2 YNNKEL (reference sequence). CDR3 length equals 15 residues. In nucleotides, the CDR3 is TGTGCCAGCCAACGCGTGGAGTACCGGGACACTGAAGCTCTCTTT. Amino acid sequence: CASQRVEYRDTEALF.

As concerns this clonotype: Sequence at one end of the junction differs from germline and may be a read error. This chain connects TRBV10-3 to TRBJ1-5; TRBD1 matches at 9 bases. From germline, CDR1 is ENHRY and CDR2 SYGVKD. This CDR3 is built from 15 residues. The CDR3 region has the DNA TGTGCCATCAGTGGTGGACAGGGGTTGGGGCAGCCCCAACATTTT. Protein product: CAISGGQGLGQPQHF.

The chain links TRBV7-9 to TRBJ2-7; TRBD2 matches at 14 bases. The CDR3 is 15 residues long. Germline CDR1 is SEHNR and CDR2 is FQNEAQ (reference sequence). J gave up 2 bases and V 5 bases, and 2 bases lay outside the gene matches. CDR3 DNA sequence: TGTGCCAGCAGCGGGGGACTAGCGGGGGCCTACGAGCAGTACTTC. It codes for CASSGGLAGAYEQYF.

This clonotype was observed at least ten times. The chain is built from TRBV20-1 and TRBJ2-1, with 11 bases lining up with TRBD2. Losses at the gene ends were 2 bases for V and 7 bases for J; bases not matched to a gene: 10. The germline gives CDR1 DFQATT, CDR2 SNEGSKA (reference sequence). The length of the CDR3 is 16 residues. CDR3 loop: CSARHTSSGRLNEQFF. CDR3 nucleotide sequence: TGCAGTGCTAGACACACCTCTAGCGGGAGGTTGAATGAGCAGTTCTTC.

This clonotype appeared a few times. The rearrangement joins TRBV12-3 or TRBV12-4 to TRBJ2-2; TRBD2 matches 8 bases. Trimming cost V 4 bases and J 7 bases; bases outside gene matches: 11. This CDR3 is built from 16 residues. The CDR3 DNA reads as TGTGCCAGCAGTTACTTCCTTCGCGGGGGGATCGGGGAGCTGTTTTTT. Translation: CASSYFLRGGIGELFF.

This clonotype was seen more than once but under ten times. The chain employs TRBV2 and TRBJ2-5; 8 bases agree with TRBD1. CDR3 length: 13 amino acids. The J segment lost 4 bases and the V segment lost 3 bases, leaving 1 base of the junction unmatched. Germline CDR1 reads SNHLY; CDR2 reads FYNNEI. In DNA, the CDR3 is TGTGCCAGCAGTGAGGACAGGGTAGAGACCCAGTACTTC. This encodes CASSEDRVETQYF.

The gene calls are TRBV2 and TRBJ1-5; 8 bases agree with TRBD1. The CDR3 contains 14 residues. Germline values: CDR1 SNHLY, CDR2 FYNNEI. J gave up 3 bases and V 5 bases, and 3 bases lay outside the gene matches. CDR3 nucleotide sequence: TGTGCCAGCAGTACACAGGGGGTCAATCAGCCCCAGCATTTT. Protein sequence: CASSTQGVNQPQHF.

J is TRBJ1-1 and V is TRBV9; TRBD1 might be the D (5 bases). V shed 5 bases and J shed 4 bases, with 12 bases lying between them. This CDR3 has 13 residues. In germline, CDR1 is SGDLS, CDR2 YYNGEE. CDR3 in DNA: TGTGCCAGCAGGTGGGGGGAGACCACTGAAGCTTTCTTT. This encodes CASRWGETTEAFF.

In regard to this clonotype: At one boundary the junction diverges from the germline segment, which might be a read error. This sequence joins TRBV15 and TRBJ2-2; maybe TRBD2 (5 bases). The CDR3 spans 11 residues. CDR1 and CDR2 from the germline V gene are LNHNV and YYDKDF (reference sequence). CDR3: CATSMAGELVF. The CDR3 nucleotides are TGTGCCACCAGCATGGCCGGGGAGCTGGTTTTT.

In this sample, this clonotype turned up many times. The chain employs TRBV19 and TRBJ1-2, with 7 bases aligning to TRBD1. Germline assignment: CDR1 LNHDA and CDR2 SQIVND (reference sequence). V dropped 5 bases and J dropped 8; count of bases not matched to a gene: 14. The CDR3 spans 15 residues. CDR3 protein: CASSETGQGVSGYTF. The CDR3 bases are TGTGCCAGTAGTGAGACTGGTCAGGGGGTAAGCGGCTACACCTTC.

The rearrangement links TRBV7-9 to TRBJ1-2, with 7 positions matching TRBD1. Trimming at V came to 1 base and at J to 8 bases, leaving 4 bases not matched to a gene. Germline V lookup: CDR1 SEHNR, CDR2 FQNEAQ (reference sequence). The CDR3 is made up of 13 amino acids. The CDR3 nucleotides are TGTGCCAGCAGCTTAGGCACAGGGGAAGGCTACACCTTC. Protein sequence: CASSLGTGEGYTF.

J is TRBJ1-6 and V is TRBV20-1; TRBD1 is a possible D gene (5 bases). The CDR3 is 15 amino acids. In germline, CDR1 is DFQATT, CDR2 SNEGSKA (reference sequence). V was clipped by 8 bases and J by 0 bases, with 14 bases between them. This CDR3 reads CSYTPDSSYNSPLHF. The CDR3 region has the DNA TGCAGTTACACTCCAGACAGCTCCTATAATTCACCCCTCCACTTT.

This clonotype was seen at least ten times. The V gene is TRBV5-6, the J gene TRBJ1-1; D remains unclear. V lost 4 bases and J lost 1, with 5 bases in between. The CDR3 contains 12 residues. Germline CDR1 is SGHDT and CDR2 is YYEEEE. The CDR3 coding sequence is TGTGCCAGCAGCCTAACGAACACTGAAGCTTTCTTT. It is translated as CASSLTNTEAFF.

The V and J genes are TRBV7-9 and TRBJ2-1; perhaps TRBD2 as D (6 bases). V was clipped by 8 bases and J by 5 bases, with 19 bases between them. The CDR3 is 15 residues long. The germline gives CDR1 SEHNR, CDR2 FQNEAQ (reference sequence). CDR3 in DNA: TGTGCCAGCCGATGGACGGGGGAAGGCCACAATGAGCAGTTCTTC. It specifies CASRWTGEGHNEQFF.

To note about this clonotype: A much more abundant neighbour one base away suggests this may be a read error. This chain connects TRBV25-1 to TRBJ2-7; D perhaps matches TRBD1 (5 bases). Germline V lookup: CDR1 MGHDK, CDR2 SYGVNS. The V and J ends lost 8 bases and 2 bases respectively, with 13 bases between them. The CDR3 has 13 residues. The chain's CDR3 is CASSYDSPYEQYF. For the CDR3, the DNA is TGTGCCAGCTCATATGACAGCCCCTACGAGCAGTACTTC.

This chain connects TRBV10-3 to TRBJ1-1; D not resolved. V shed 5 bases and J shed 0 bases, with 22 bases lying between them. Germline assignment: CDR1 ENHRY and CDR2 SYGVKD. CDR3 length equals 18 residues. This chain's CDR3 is CAISSRTPRAGMNTEAFF. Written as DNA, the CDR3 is TGTGCCATCAGTTCCCGGACCCCCCGGGCAGGCATGAACACTGAAGCTTTCTTT.

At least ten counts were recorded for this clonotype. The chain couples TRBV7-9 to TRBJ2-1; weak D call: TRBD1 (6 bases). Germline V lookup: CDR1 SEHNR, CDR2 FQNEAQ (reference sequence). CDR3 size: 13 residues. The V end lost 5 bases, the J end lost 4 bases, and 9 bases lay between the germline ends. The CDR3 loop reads CASSRQGYNEQFF. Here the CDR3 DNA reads TGTGCCAGCAGCAGGCAGGGGTACAATGAGCAGTTCTTC.

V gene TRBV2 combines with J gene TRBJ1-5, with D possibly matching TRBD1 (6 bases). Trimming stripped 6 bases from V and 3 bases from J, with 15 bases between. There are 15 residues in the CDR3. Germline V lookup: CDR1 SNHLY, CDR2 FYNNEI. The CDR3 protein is CASRGHGLLNQPQHF. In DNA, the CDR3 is TGTGCCAGCAGGGGACACGGGCTACTCAATCAGCCCCAGCATTTT.

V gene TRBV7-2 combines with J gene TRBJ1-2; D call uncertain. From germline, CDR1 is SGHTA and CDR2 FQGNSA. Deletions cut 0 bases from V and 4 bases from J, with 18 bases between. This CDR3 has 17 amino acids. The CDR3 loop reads CASSLAALGSTGYGYTF. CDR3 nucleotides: TGTGCCAGCAGCTTAGCGGCGTTGGGGTCGACGGGCTATGGCTACACCTTC.

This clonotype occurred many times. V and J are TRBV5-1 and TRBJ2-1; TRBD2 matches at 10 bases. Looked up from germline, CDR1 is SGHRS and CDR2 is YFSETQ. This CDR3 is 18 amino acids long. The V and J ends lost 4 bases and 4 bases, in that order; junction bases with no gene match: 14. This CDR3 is CASSPDGTSVGIYNEQFF. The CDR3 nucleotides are TGCGCCAGCAGCCCGGATGGGACTAGCGTCGGAATTTACAATGAGCAGTTCTTC.

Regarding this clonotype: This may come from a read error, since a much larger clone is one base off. CDR3 coding DNA: TGTGCCAGCAGCTTTACGGGACGGGGCTCCTACGAGCAGTACTTC. Its translation: CASSFTGRGSYEQYF. The chain combines TRBV5-4 with TRBJ2-7; D might be TRBD1 or TRBD2, each matching 5 bases. The CDR3 loop spans 15 amino acids. V lost 2 bases and J 0 bases, leaving 12 bases between the germline ends. Per the germline V gene, CDR1 is SGHNT and CDR2 is YYREEE (reference sequence).

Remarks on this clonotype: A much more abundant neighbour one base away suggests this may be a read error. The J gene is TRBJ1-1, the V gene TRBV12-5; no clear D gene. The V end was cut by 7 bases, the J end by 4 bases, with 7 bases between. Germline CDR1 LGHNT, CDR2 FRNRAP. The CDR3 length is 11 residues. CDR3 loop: CASEAGTEAFF. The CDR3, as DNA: TGTGCTAGTGAGGCGGGCACTGAAGCTTTCTTT.

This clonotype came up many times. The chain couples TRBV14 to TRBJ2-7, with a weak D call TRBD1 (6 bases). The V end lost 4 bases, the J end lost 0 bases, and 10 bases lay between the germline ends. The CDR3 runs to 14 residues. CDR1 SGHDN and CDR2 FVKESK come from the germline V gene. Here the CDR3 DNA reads TGTGCCAGCAGCCCCAGGGACATCTCCTACGAGCAGTACTTC. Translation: CASSPRDISYEQYF.

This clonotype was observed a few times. The chain's CDR3 is CSASGQGNQETQYF. The DNA of the CDR3 is TGCAGTGCGTCGGGACAGGGGAACCAAGAGACCCAGTACTTC. This chain uses TRBV20-1 with TRBJ2-5; the match to TRBD1 covers 10 bases. The length of the CDR3 is 14 residues. Germline assignment: CDR1 DFQATT and CDR2 SNEGSKA (reference sequence). The V gene end was trimmed by 6 bases and the J gene end by 0 bases; junction bases not matched to a gene: 4.